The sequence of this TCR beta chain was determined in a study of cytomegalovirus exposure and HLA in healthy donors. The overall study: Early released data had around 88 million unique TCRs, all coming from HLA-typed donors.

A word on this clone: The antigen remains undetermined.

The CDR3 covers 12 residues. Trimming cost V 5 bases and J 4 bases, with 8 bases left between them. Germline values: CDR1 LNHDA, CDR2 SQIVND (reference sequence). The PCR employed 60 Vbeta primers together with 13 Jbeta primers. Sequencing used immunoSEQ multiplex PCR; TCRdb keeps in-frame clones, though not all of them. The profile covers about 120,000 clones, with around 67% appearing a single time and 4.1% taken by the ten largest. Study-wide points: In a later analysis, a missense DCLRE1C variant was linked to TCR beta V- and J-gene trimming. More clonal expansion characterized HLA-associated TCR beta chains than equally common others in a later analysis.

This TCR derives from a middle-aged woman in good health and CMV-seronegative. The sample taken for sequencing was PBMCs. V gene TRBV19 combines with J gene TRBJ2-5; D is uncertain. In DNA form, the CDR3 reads TGTGCCAGTAGTGTTCCGGGAGAGACCCAGTACTTC. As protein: CASSVPGETQYF.